The 2 T cell receptor beta chains below come from one sample, sequenced in a study of blood T cell repertoires in COVID-19. The protocol was immunoSEQ multiplex PCR, while the TCRdb copy is restricted to in-frame clones and leaves out a portion. Of about 270,000 clones in the sample, around 85% are singletons; the top ten hold 11%. The sample was peripheral blood. Receptors originate from a woman aged 70-85 years with acute or convalescent COVID-19.

The rearrangement links TRBV5-1 to TRBJ2-7, with D perhaps TRBD2 (6 bases). Germline V gene data show CDR1 as SGHRS and CDR2 as YFSETQ. The CDR3 runs 14 residues. Deletions cut 4 bases from V and 6 bases from J, with 17 bases between. As DNA, the CDR3 is TGCGCCAGCAGCCCCGGGACTGGGGCATCCGAGCAGTACTTC. This codes for CASSPGTGASEQYF.

The rearrangement links TRBV14 to TRBJ1-4; 7 nucleotides match TRBD1. The CDR3 runs 15 residues. V was pared by 4 bases and J by 5 bases, with 7 bases of the junction left unmatched. CDR1 SGHDN and CDR2 FVKESK come from the germline V gene. The CDR3 protein is CASSRPQGRNEKLFF. DNA for the CDR3: TGTGCCAGCAGCCGTCCACAGGGGCGAAATGAAAAACTGTTTTTT.